This T cell receptor (beta chain) was recovered during a study of blood T cells in healthy people across ages. Study-wide findings and caveats: Strong correlation was found linking TCR beta diversity to naive T cell percentage. Total diversity from one million sequenced T cells was likely underestimated.

A word on this clonotype: Its antigen remains unidentified.

Per sample, at least 6 micrograms of total RNA were extracted. The V gene's germline CDR1 is MGHRA and CDR2 YSYEKL. This CDR3 is 16 amino acids long. The V end was cut by 4 bases, the J end by 0 bases, with 12 bases between. Next came a second PCR, run for 7 to 11 cycles, which used a sample-barcoded 5' primer along with a J-beta primer mix. TCRdb fed the 5' RACE reads into MiXCR, producing one record per CDR3 protein. The sample consists of about 1.4 million distinct CDR3 sequences, approximately 59% of them appearing once. This receptor was obtained from a man aged 18 to 29 in good health. The rearrangement links TRBV4-1 to TRBJ1-4; D may be TRBD1 (5 bases). Input material: blood. CDR3 protein: CASSPTPRATNEKLFF. The DNA of the CDR3 is TGCGCCAGCAGCCCCACACCCAGGGCAACTAATGAAAAACTGTTTTTT.